Listed below are T cell receptor beta chains from one sample, sequenced in a study of T cells after yellow fever vaccination. MiXCR was run by TCRdb on the 5' RACE reads, yielding one entry per CDR3 protein. This table holds roughly 250,000 distinct CDR3 sequences, 13% found once. The source material was CD4+ T cells sorted from PBMCs, sampled 45 days after the yellow fever booster vaccination. Source of these receptors: a man aged 25-45 years who received the YFV17D yellow fever vaccine. CDR3s include the opening cysteine and the closing phenylalanine or tryptophan. D genes are given only for firm matches. Size is omitted from some rows. Given values are once, few, many or a class for expanded clones.

J	D	size	V	CDR3	DNA
TRBJ2-7	TRBD1	few	TRBV5-6	CASSWDRAVEQYF	TGTGCCAGCAGCTGGGACAGAGCAGTGGAGCAGTACTTC
TRBJ2-3	NA	NA	TRBV7-2	CASSGRGITDTQYF	TGTGCCAGCAGCGGACGAGGAATCACAGATACGCAGTATTTT
TRBJ2-1	TRBD2	few	TRBV18	CASSPPGLAGLSSYNEQFF	TGTGCCAGCTCACCCCCGGGACTAGCGGGGCTTAGCTCCTACAATGAGCAGTTCTTC
TRBJ2-1	NA	few	TRBV4-3	CASSQDMAEYNEQFF	TGCGCCAGCAGCCAAGATATGGCTGAATACAATGAGCAGTTCTTC
TRBJ2-5	NA	NA	TRBV7-2	CASSLGVASAQYF	TGTGCCAGCAGCTTAGGTGTGGCTTCCGCCCAGTACTTC
TRBJ2-1	TRBD2	few	TRBV4-3	CASSPQAGPTYNEQFF	TGCGCCAGCAGCCCGCAAGCGGGGCCGACCTACAATGAGCAGTTCTTC
TRBJ2-7	TRBD2	NA	TRBV5-1	CASSFVSGTNYEQYF	TGCGCCAGCAGCTTTGTTAGCGGGACTAACTACGAGCAGTACTTC
TRBJ2-7	NA	NA	TRBV5-1	CASSLETVTSYEQYF	TGCGCCAGCAGCTTGGAGACGGTGACTAGCTACGAGCAGTACTTC
TRBJ2-7	NA	few	TRBV29-1	CSVEKGGGGLYEQYF	TGCAGCGTTGAGAAAGGTGGGGGAGGACTCTACGAGCAGTACTTC
TRBJ2-7	TRBD2	few	TRBV30	CAWSGLAGETYEQYF	TGTGCCTGGAGTGGACTAGCGGGAGAAACCTACGAGCAGTACTTC
TRBJ2-2	NA	few	TRBV30	CAWSRGQGGYTGELFF	TGTGCCTGGAGCCGGGGGCAGGGGGGCTACACCGGGGAGCTGTTTTTT
TRBJ2-1	NA	many	TRBV29-1	CSVDRARNEQFF	TGCAGCGTTGACAGGGCTCGGAATGAGCAGTTCTTC
TRBJ1-1	NA	few	TRBV11-2	CASSRVPGVGIVMNTEAFF	TGTGCCAGCAGCCGCGTCCCAGGGGTCGGTATCGTTATGAACACTGAAGCTTTCTTT
TRBJ2-7	NA	NA	TRBV5-1	CASRPDPQDLYEQYF	TGCGCCAGCAGACCCGACCCTCAGGACCTCTACGAGCAGTACTTC
TRBJ2-2	NA	NA	TRBV24-1	CATSETGAGELFF	TGTGCCACCAGTGAAACCGGCGCCGGGGAGCTGTTTTTT
TRBJ2-1	NA	NA	TRBV7-2	CASSLADLYHEQFF	TGTGCCAGCAGCTTAGCGGACCTCTACCATGAGCAGTTCTTC
TRBJ2-5	NA	few	TRBV6-6	CAIVGVETQYF	TGTGCCATAGTAGGCGTTGAGACCCAGTACTTC
TRBJ2-5	NA	NA	TRBV12-3/TRBV12-4	CASSLYQVRQETQYF	TGTGCCAGCAGTTTATATCAGGTTCGGCAAGAGACCCAGTACTTC
TRBJ2-2	TRBD2	few	TRBV12-3/TRBV12-4	CASLSRTSGSWGSGELFF	TGTGCCAGCCTCTCTCGGACTAGCGGGAGCTGGGGCTCCGGGGAGCTGTTTTTT
TRBJ2-3	NA	NA	TRBV7-2	CASSLYGGAQYF	TGTGCCAGCAGCTTATACGGTGGAGCGCAGTATTTT
TRBJ2-1	TRBD2	few	TRBV28	CASSLRWASGSSEQFF	TGTGCCAGCAGTTTAAGGTGGGCTAGCGGGAGCTCTGAGCAGTTCTTC
TRBJ1-5	NA	many	TRBV7-2	CASSFSYADQPQHF	TGTGCCAGCAGCTTTTCGTACGCCGATCAGCCCCAGCATTTT
TRBJ2-2	TRBD2	few	TRBV27	CASSLASGRATGELFF	TGTGCCAGCAGTTTAGCTAGCGGGAGGGCCACCGGGGAGCTGTTTTTT
TRBJ1-2	NA	few	TRBV12-3/TRBV12-4	CASTRGGLRGYTF	TGTGCCAGCACCCGGGGAGGCCTAAGGGGCTACACCTTC
TRBJ1-6	TRBD1	NA	TRBV5-1	CTSRSGQGLTPLHF	TGCACCAGCAGATCGGGACAGGGGCTGACACCCCTCCACTTT
TRBJ2-1	NA	many	TRBV11-2	CASSLRGPYNEQFF	TGTGCCAGCAGCCTCCGGGGACCCTACAATGAGCAGTTCTTC